These T cell receptor beta chains were read from a single sample in a study of human T cells and chemical hapten exposure. TCRdb re-called the RACE reads with MiXCR, one entry per CDR3 protein. The sample consists of about 290,000 distinct CDR3 sequences, roughly 8% of them appearing once. The material was whole blood, obtained in connection with sensitization to the hapten diphenylcyclopropenone (DPC). The origin of the receptors is a man aged 18 to 35 with alopecia areata. Some clones in this sample may be carry-over from other donors' samples. CDR3s include the opening cysteine and the closing phenylalanine or tryptophan.

V gene | CDR3 protein
TRBV20-1 | CSALWGEDTEAFF
TRBV2 | CASVRDSPNYGYTF
TRBV12-3/TRBV12-4 | CASSTPGLDTGELFF
TRBV6-1 | CASAPGQSYEQYF
TRBV25-1 | CASSFPTARGESPLHF
TRBV29-1 | CSVGFGRGYGYTF
TRBV7-9 | CASSPGQGSYTNTEAFF
TRBV20-1 | CSARGPYQETQYF
TRBV25-1 | CASSPGALGRPQHF
TRBV5-1 | CASSLGTDSGNTIYF
TRBV12-3/TRBV12-4 | CASSGGYLGVKLFF
TRBV5-6 | CASSLKGKYNQPQHF
TRBV7-9 | CASSISETFYEQYF
TRBV6-2/TRBV6-3 | CASSYAGSYNEQFF
TRBV4-3 | CASSHPLDRGAGYGYTF
TRBV9 | CASSVGPSGIYNEQFF
TRBV7-3 | CASSLDRVYEKLFF